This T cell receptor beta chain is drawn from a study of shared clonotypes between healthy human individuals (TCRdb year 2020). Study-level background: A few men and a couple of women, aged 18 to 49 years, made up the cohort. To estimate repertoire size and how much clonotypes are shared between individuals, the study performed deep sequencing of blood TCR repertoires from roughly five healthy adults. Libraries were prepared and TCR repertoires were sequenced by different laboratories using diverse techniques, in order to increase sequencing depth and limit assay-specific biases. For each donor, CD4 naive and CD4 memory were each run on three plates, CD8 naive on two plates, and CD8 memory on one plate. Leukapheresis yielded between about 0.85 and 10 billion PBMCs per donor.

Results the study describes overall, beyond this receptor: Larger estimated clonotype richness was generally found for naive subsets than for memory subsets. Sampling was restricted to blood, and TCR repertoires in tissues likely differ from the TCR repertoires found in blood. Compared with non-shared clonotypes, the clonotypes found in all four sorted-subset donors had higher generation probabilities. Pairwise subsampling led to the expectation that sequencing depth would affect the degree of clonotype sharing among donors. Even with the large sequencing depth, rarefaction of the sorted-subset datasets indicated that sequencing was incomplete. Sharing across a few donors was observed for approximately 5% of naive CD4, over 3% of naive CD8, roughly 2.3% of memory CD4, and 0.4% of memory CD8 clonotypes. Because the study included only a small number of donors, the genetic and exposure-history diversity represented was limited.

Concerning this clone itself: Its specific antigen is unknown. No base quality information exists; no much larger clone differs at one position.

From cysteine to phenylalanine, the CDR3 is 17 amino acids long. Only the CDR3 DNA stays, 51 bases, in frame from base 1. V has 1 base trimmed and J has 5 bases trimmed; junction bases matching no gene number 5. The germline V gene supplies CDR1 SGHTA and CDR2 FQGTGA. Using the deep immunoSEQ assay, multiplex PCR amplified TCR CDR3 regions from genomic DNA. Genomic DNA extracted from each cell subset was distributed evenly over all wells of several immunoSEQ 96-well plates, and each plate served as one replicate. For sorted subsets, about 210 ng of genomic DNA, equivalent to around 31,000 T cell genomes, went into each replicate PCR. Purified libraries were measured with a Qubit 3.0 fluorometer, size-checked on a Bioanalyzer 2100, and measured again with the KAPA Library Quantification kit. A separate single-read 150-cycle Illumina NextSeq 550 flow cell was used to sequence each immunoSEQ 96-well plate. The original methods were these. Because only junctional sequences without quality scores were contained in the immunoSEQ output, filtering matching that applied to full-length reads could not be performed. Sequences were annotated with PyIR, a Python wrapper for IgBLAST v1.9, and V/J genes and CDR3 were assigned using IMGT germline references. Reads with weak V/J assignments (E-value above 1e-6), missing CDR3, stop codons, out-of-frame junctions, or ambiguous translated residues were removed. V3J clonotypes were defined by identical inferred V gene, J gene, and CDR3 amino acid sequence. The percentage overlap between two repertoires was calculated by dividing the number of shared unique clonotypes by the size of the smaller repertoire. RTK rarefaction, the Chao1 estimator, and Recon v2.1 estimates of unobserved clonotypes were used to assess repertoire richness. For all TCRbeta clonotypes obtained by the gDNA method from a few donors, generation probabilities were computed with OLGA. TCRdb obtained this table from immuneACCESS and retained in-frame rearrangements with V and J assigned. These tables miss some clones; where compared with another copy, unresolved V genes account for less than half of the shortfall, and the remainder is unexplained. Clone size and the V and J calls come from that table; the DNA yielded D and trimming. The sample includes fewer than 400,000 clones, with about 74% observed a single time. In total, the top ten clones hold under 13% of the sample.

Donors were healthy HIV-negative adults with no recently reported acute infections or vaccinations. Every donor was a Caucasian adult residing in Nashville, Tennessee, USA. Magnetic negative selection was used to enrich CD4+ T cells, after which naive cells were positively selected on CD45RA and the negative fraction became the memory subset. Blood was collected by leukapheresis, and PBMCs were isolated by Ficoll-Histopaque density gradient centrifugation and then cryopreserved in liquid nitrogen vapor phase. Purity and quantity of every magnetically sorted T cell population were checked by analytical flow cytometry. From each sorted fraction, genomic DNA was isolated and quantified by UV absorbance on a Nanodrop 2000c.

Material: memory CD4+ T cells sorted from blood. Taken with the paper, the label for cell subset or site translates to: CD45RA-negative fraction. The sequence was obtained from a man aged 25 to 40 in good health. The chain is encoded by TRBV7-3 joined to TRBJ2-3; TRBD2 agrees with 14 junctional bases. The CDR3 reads CASSLSGTSGRGDTQYF. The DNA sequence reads TGTGCCAGCAGCTTAAGTGGGACTAGCGGGAGAGGAGATACGCAGTATTTT.